This T cell receptor (beta chain) appears in the sequencing data of a study of blood T cells in healthy people across ages. V was clipped by 4 bases and J by 2 bases, with 11 bases between them. Germline values: CDR1 MGHRA, CDR2 YSYEKL. The CDR3 has 14 residues. This clonotype was counted a few times. Next came a second PCR, run for roughly 6 to 11 cycles, which used a sample-barcoded 5' primer along with a J-beta primer mix. TCRdb independently ran MiXCR on the 5' RACE reads; one entry per CDR3 protein. The sample includes about 1.8 million distinct CDR3 sequences, roughly 50% of them seen just once.

The chain uses TRBV4-1 and TRBJ2-5; D gene ambiguous. This clonotype was obtained from a woman between 35 and 50 years old in good health. Sequencing input: blood. Written as DNA, the CDR3 is TGCGCCAGCAGCCCTGTGCAAACACAAGAGACCCAGTACTTC. Protein product: CASSPVQTQETQYF.